This is a list of T cell receptor beta chains from one sample in a study of shared clonotypes between healthy human individuals. Repertoires were generated with immunoSEQ multiplex PCR, while TCRdb's copy carries only in-frame clones and drops some. The repertoire consists of roughly 1,100,000 clones, with around 75% occurring once and the leading ten covering about 1.5%. The sequencing input was memory CD4+ T cells sorted from blood. All receptors come from a man younger than 30 in good health. CDR3s include the opening cysteine and the closing phenylalanine or tryptophan. The D gene is left open where the match is weak. Only part of the rows carry a size: once, few, many, or a class if the clone is expanded.

j_gene	d_gene	v_gene	abundance	CDR3aa	CDR3nt
TRBJ1-1	.	TRBV30	.	CAWRDKGPEAFF	TGTGCCTGGAGGGATAAGGGCCCTGAAGCTTTCTTT
TRBJ1-1	TRBD1	TRBV29-1	few	CSVPGGTMDTEAFF	TGCAGCGTGCCAGGGGGGACGATGGACACTGAAGCTTTCTTT
TRBJ1-2	.	TRBV7-2	.	CASSLEQGKSYTF	TGTGCCAGCAGCTTAGAACAGGGAAAGAGCTACACCTTC
TRBJ2-7	TRBD2	TRBV10-3	.	CAISESGEGSYEQYF	TGTGCCATCAGTGAGTCAGGGGAGGGGTCCTACGAGCAGTACTTC
TRBJ2-7	TRBD1	TRBV28	.	CASSLGTGSYEQYF	TGTGCCAGCAGTTTAGGGACAGGTTCCTACGAGCAGTACTTC
TRBJ2-7	.	TRBV7-2	.	CASSPGYLPTYEQYF	TGTGCCAGCAGCCCAGGGTACTTACCCACCTACGAGCAGTACTTC
TRBJ2-5	TRBD2	TRBV6-6	.	CASSGTSGRSQETQYF	TGTGCCAGCAGCGGGACTAGCGGGAGGTCCCAAGAGACCCAGTACTTC
TRBJ1-4	TRBD1	TRBV7-2	few	CASSRTGGTTNEKLFF	TGTGCCAGCAGCCGGACAGGGGGAACAACTAATGAAAAACTGTTTTTT
TRBJ1-4	.	TRBV29-1	.	CSVRKPIDEKLFF	TGCAGCGTCCGAAAGCCGATCGATGAAAAACTGTTTTTT
TRBJ1-3	.	TRBV7-9	.	CASSQLQDSGNTIYF	TGTGCCAGCAGCCAACTACAGGACTCTGGAAACACCATATATTTT
TRBJ2-1	TRBD2	TRBV19	few	CASSTTSGGVNEQFF	TGTGCCAGTAGTACGACTAGCGGGGGGGTTAATGAGCAGTTCTTC